This T cell receptor (beta chain) was documented in a study of cytomegalovirus exposure and HLA in healthy donors. Study findings and constraints: The study listed some 160 cytomegalovirus-associated TCR beta chains.

The PCR ran on 60 Vbeta and 13 Jbeta primers. Measured with immunoSEQ multiplex PCR; TCRdb has only the in-frame clones, and not every one. Among around 150,000 clones listed, about 80% were seen once. V was pared by 7 bases and J by 0 bases, with 16 bases between. Germline V gene lookup returns CDR1 SNHLY and CDR2 FYNNEI. The CDR3 loop spans 16 amino acids. Of note for this clone: Its antigen is undetermined.

The chain carries TRBV2 and TRBJ2-4; possible D gene TRBD1, 6 bases. Sequenced: PBMCs. The TCR comes from a woman aged 25 to 39 in good health and CMV-seronegative. CDR3 DNA: TGTGCCAGCATCGCCCGACAGGCCCTAGCCAAAAACATTCAGTACTTC. It codes for CASIARQALAKNIQYF. The variable domain in full, completed from reference TRBV2 and TRBJ2-4, reads EPEVTQTPSHQVTQMGQEVILRCVPISNHLYFYWYRQILGQKVEFLVSFYNNEISEKSEIFDDQFSVERPDGSNFTLKIRSTKLEDSAMYFCASIARQALAKNIQYFGAGTRLSVL.